A selection of T cell receptor beta chains follows, all from one sample in a study of breast tumors, draining lymph nodes, adjacent tissues. Each CDR3 protein gets one entry after TCRdb re-called the multiplex PCR reads with MiXCR. The table has approximately 190,000 distinct CDR3 sequences, 31% seen once. Sample: axillary lymph node tissue. These receptors came from a female donor with breast cancer. Some clones in this sample may be carry-over from other donors' samples. Both conserved end residues are part of each CDR3. The D gene is left open where the match is weak. A row's size may be missing; if present it is once, few, many or a size class.

TGTCCCAGCAGTTTAGTTAGCAATCAGCCCCAGCATTTT CPSSLVSNQPQHF . TRBJ1-5 . TRBV28
TGTGCCAGCAGCCAGACGAGGGACACCCTCTTCTATGGCTACACCTTC CASSQTRDTLFYGYTF . TRBJ1-2 many TRBV11-2
TGTGCCAGCAGTTCCCTCCGGGGACAGGCCTCGGCTAATGAAAAACTGTTTTTT CASSSLRGQASANEKLFF TRBD1 TRBJ1-4 few TRBV28
TGTGCCAGCAGCGTATCACGATGGCGGAATGAGCAGTTCTTC CASSVSRWRNEQFF . TRBJ2-1 many TRBV9
TGTGCCAGCAGCTTAGGGGGCTGGACCCACAATGAGCAGTTCTTC CASSLGGWTHNEQFF . TRBJ2-1 many TRBV7-2
TGTGCCAGCAGAGGGGGACAGGGAGTGGAAGATGGCTACACCTTC CASRGGQGVEDGYTF TRBD1 TRBJ1-2 many TRBV2
TGTGCCAGCAGCCCGACTAGCGGGACCCGCACAGATACGCAGTATTTT CASSPTSGTRTDTQYF TRBD2 TRBJ2-3 few TRBV3-1
TGTGCCAGCAACAGGGAGGGGGAGACTGGGGCCAACGTCCTGACTTTC CASNREGETGANVLTF . TRBJ2-6 many TRBV6-6
TGTGCCAGCAGGAGCACGCAGGCGAGCAATCAGCCCCAGCATTTT CASRSTQASNQPQHF . TRBJ1-5 many TRBV2
TGTGCCACCAGCAGAGACAGCTCTAGGTTCGAGACCCAGTACTTC CATSRDSSRFETQYF . TRBJ2-5 . TRBV15
TGTGCCTGGAGTAGTGACAGGGGCCGTCGCGGGGCTTTCTTT CAWSSDRGRRGAFF TRBD1 TRBJ1-1 few TRBV30
TGCAGCGTACAACCGGGACAGAGGAACACTGAAGCTTTCTTT CSVQPGQRNTEAFF TRBD1 TRBJ1-1 many TRBV29-1
TGTGCCTGGGCAGTAGCTAACTATGGCTACACCTTC CAWAVANYGYTF . TRBJ1-2 many TRBV30
TGTGCCAGCAGTGAAGATCTAGCGGGGGATACGCAGTATTTT CASSEDLAGDTQYF TRBD2 TRBJ2-3 many TRBV2
TGTGCCATCAGTGAGTCGGGGACTAGCGGGAGCTATGAGCAGTTCTTC CAISESGTSGSYEQFF TRBD2 TRBJ2-1 many TRBV10-3
TGCAGTGCTAGACCAGCGGGAGAACGGGAGGAGCAGTACTTC CSARPAGEREEQYF TRBD2 TRBJ2-7 . TRBV20-1
TGCGCCAGCAGCCCAACAGGGGGCGGAACCGGGGAGCTGTTTTTT CASSPTGGGTGELFF TRBD1 TRBJ2-2 many TRBV5-1
TGCAGTGCTATTCTTGGCTGGGGAGCGGGAGGGGGCACAGATACGCAGTATTTT CSAILGWGAGGGTDTQYF TRBD2 TRBJ2-3 many TRBV20-1
TGTGCCAGCAGTTACTCAGCACAGGCCTATGGCTGCACCTTC CASSYSAQAYGCTF . TRBJ1-2 . TRBV6-5
TGTGCCAGCAGCTTAGGACTAGGACGCTACAATGAGCAGTTCTTC CASSLGLGRYNEQFF . TRBJ2-1 many TRBV7-8
TGTGCCAGCAGTCACCCCTCCCCCGGGGGGACCGGGGTGACAGATACGCAGTATTTT CASSHPSPGGTGVTDTQYF TRBD2 TRBJ2-3 . TRBV6-2/TRBV6-3
TGCGCCAGCAGCGAAGAAGCGGGGTTGGAAGCTTTCTTT CASSEEAGLEAFF . TRBJ1-1 . TRBV5-1
TGTGCCAGCAGGACTAGCGTGAATGAGCAGTTCTTC CASRTSVNEQFF TRBD2 TRBJ2-1 few TRBV6-2/TRBV6-3
TGCAGTGCTAGGGAGGTAGCGGGGCCCTCCTACGAGCAGTACTTC CSAREVAGPSYEQYF TRBD2 TRBJ2-7 many TRBV20-1
TGTGCCGCCAGCCGAGGGGAGGCCCAGTACTTC CAASRGEAQYF . TRBJ2-5 . TRBV15
TGTGCCAGCAGCGTCGGCGATTTCACAGATACGCAGTATTTT CASSVGDFTDTQYF . TRBJ2-3 many TRBV9
TGTGCCAGCAGTCGAGGGCGTCTACCCCTAACTGGAAACACCATATATTTT CASSRGRLPLTGNTIYF . TRBJ1-3 many TRBV6-5
TGTGCCAGCAGCTTCCGAACGGACAGGGAGGTCAATGAGCAGTTCTTC CASSFRTDREVNEQFF TRBD1 TRBJ2-1 . TRBV9
TGTGCCGGCAGTTGGAAGGGCAACACCGGGGAGCTGTTTTTT CAGSWKGNTGELFF . TRBJ2-2 . TRBV6-5
TGCAGTGCTAGAGATCATAGACAGAAGGAGTACTTC CSARDHRQKEYF . TRBJ2-7 many TRBV20-1
TGTGCCACCAGCAGAGATCGTGCCAGCTACGAGCAGTACTTC CATSRDRASYEQYF . TRBJ2-7 many TRBV15
TGTGCCAGCAGCTCGCCTGACAGGGTCTTTCGCAATGAGCAGTTCTTC CASSSPDRVFRNEQFF TRBD1 TRBJ2-1 many TRBV7-9
TGTGTCAGCAGTGAAGTTGGGGCCCAGCGGTATGGCTACACCTTC CVSSEVGAQRYGYTF . TRBJ1-2 . TRBV6-1
TGCGCCAGCAGCTTGGACGGGGGGGAGGATACGCAGTATTTT CASSLDGGEDTQYF TRBD2 TRBJ2-3 many TRBV5-1
TGTGCCAGCTCGGTTATGGCCACCCGAAATGAGCAGTTCTTC CASSVMATRNEQFF . TRBJ2-1 . TRBV12-3/TRBV12-4
TGTGCCAGCAGCTTAGGTACCGGAAACCACTATGGCTACCCCTTC CASSLGTGNHYGYPF . TRBJ1-2 few TRBV7-6
TGTGCCAGTAAGCGCGGGGGCACCGGGGAGCTGTTTTTT CASKRGGTGELFF TRBD2 TRBJ2-2 many TRBV7-3
TGTGCCAGCAGCGTACGGCAGGTGCCTAGGGATGAGCAGTTCTTC CASSVRQVPRDEQFF . TRBJ2-1 many TRBV9
TGTGCCAGCACGACGAGGAAGCTTCCCTACGAGCAGTACTTC CASTTRKLPYEQYF . TRBJ2-7 . TRBV28